One sample yielded the 27 T cell receptor beta chains listed below, sequenced in a study of STAT5B mutations in CD4+ large granular lymphocyte leukemia. Sequencing was performed with immunoSEQ multiplex PCR; in TCRdb, only in-frame clones are kept and a portion is missing. This sample has approximately 32,000 clones, with 69% found just once. Material: CD4+ T cells from blood buffy coats. Receptor source: a human donor in good health.

This clone turned up a few times. The chain is built from TRBV7-9 and TRBJ1-2; TRBD1 might be the D (6 bases). Germline V CDR1 and CDR2: SEHNR, FQNEAQ (reference sequence). The V end lost 5 bases, the J end lost 6 bases, and 16 bases lay between the germline ends. The CDR3 sequence is 14 residues long. The CDR3 sequence is CASSARRGTDGYTF. The CDR3, as DNA: TGTGCCAGCAGCGCGCGGAGGGGGACGGATGGCTACACCTTC.

The chain recombines TRBV7-2 with TRBJ2-7; maybe TRBD2 (6 bases). Germline values: CDR1 SGHTA, CDR2 FQGNSA. The CDR3 length is 17 residues. Trimming removed 1 base at V and 3 bases at J, with 19 bases between. CDR3 nucleotides: TGTGCCAGCAGCTTAGAAGGCTTTGGGGCGGGACTCTACGAGCAGTACTTC. This gives the protein CASSLEGFGAGLYEQYF.

The gene calls are TRBV7-2 and TRBJ1-2; the match to TRBD1 covers 11 bases. The germline CDR1 and CDR2 sequences are SGHTA and FQGNSA. CDR3 length: 15 amino acids. Germline trimming cut 1 base from V and 8 bases from J; bases unmatched to any gene: 6. The CDR3 region is CASSLGTGGVGGYTF. As DNA, the CDR3 is TGTGCCAGCAGCTTAGGGACAGGGGGCGTAGGAGGCTACACCTTC. The full variable domain, completed using reference TRBV7-2 and TRBJ1-2, is GAGVSQSPSNKVTEKGKDVELRCDPISGHTALYWYRQSLGQGLEFLIYFQGNSAPDKSGLPSDRFSAERTGGSVSTLTIQRTQQEDSAVYLCASSLGTGGVGGYTFGSGTRLTVV.

The chain is built from TRBV6-1 and TRBJ2-7, with D perhaps given as TRBD1 or TRBD2 (5 bases each). Germline values: CDR1 MNHNS, CDR2 SASEGT. The CDR3 has 13 amino acids. With 11 bases removed from V and 2 bases from J, the gap between germline ends came to 16 bases. This chain's CDR3 is CAGASEGPYEQYF. DNA of the CDR3: TGTGCCGGGGCGAGTGAGGGCCCCTACGAGCAGTACTTC.

This chain links TRBV7-2 with TRBJ1-6, with unresolved D. Per the germline V gene, CDR1 is SGHTA and CDR2 is FQGNSA. V dropped 8 bases and J dropped 0 bases, with 2 bases sitting between them. The CDR3 is made up of 12 amino acids. Written as DNA, the CDR3 is TGTGCCAGCGGCTCCTATAATTCACCCCTCCACTTT. This gives the protein CASGSYNSPLHF.

In nucleotides, the CDR3 is TGTGCCTGGAGTGGCAGGGCCGGTCAGCCCCAGCATTTT. This translates into CAWSGRAGQPQHF. V gene TRBV30 combines with J gene TRBJ1-5, with a tentative D call TRBD1 (5 bases). Germline V gene sequence: CDR1 GTSNPN, CDR2 SVGIG (reference sequence). This CDR3 spans 13 amino acids. V shed 1 base and J shed 6 bases, with 10 bases lying between them.

The chain recombines TRBV7-2 with TRBJ1-2, with D perhaps matching TRBD1 (6 bases). Germline V gene lookup returns CDR1 SGHTA and CDR2 FQGNSA. The CDR3 consists of 14 residues. With 5 bases removed from V and 8 bases from J, the gap between germline ends came to 18 bases. This CDR3 reads CASSSRGALGGYTF. The CDR3 DNA is TGTGCCAGCAGCAGCCGGGGGGCGCTGGGGGGCTACACCTTC.

The V and J genes are TRBV20-1 and TRBJ2-7; D is uncertain. Germline loops: CDR1 DFQATT, CDR2 SNEGSKA (reference sequence). This CDR3 has 11 residues. V lost 3 bases to trimming and J lost 3 bases, with 6 bases between them. The CDR3 sequence is CSASSLYEQYF. The CDR3 DNA is TGCAGTGCTAGCTCGCTCTACGAGCAGTACTTC.

The chain combines TRBV9 with TRBJ2-1; TRBD2 matches at 7 bases. Germline trimming cut 3 bases from V and 2 bases from J; bases unmatched to any gene: 5. CDR1 and CDR2 (germline): SGDLS, YYNGEE. The CDR3 spans 15 residues. The CDR3 nucleotides are TGTGCCAGCAGCGCTAGCGGAGAAACCTACAATGAGCAGTTCTTC. Translation gives CASSASGETYNEQFF.

This chain links TRBV4-2 with TRBJ1-1, with D maybe TRBD1 (5 bases). Germline V gives CDR1 LGHNA, CDR2 YNFKEQ. Trimming pared 0 bases from V and 0 bases from J, leaving 17 bases between. The CDR3 has 18 amino acids. CDR3 loop: CASSQDNFGAGMNTEAFF. Written as DNA, the CDR3 is TGTGCCAGCAGCCAAGATAATTTCGGGGCTGGGATGAACACTGAAGCTTTCTTT.

The V and J genes are TRBV19 and TRBJ1-2, with TRBD1 as a possible D gene (5 bases). The CDR3 contains 15 residues. The germline V and J ends were trimmed by 0 bases and 8 bases, with 16 bases remaining between them. CDR1 LNHDA and CDR2 SQIVND come from the germline V gene (reference sequence). This CDR3 is CASSIDRGRAFGYTF. CDR3 bases: TGTGCCAGTAGTATAGATCGAGGCAGGGCCTTCGGCTACACCTTC. The entire variable domain, with the rest obtained from reference TRBV19 and TRBJ1-2, is as follows: DGGITQSPKYLFRKEGQNVTLSCEQNLNHDAMYWYRQDPGQGLRLIYYSQIVNDFQKGDIAEGYSVSREKKESFPLTVTSAQKNPTAFYLCASSIDRGRAFGYTFGSGTRLTVV.

This clone was counted only a few times. The V and J genes are TRBV2 and TRBJ1-5; D not certain. The CDR3 contains 12 residues. The germline CDR1 and CDR2 sequences are SNHLY and FYNNEI. The V and J ends lost 4 bases and 6 bases respectively, with 7 bases between them. CDR3 residues: CASSGHGQPQHF. CDR3 DNA sequence: TGTGCCAGCAGTGGACATGGTCAGCCCCAGCATTTT.

The chain joins TRBV14 to TRBJ2-4; D gene uncertain. The V end lost 1 base, the J end lost 12 bases, and 10 bases lay between the germline ends. CDR1 and CDR2 from the germline V gene are SGHDN and FVKESK. The CDR3 is 12 residues long. CDR3 amino acids: CASSQGRTHQYF. The CDR3 coding sequence is TGTGCCAGCAGCCAAGGCAGGACCCATCAGTACTTC.

V and J are TRBV6-1 and TRBJ1-6, with D uncertain. This CDR3 is built from 16 residues. V was cut by 2 bases and J by 0 bases, with 8 bases left in between. Germline CDR1 reads MNHNS; CDR2 reads SASEGT. CDR3: CASSESESSYNSPLHF. The CDR3 coding sequence is TGTGCCAGCAGTGAATCCGAGAGCTCCTATAATTCACCCCTCCACTTT.

Only one count was recorded for this clone. This chain joins TRBV19 and TRBJ2-5; weak D call: TRBD2 (6 bases). This CDR3 spans 12 amino acids. V lost 5 bases to trimming and J lost 5 bases, with 9 bases between them. Looked up from germline, CDR1 is LNHDA and CDR2 is SQIVND (reference sequence). CDR3 coding DNA: TGTGCCAGTAGTGGGGGGAGGGAGACCCAGTACTTC. It specifies CASSGGRETQYF.

V usage is TRBV9 and J usage is TRBJ2-3, with 16 nucleotides matching TRBD2. Germline loops: CDR1 SGDLS, CDR2 YYNGEE. The CDR3 contains 17 residues. The V and J ends lost 3 bases and 4 bases, in that order; junction bases with no gene match: 5. In nucleotides, the CDR3 is TGTGCCAGCAGCGCGGGGACTAGCGGGGGGGTGTCAGATACGCAGTATTTT. It translates to CASSAGTSGGVSDTQYF.

This clone has a handful of counts. J is TRBJ1-2 and V is TRBV10-3; D remains ambiguous. Trimming left V 6 bases short and J 6 bases short, with 14 bases between. The CDR3 sequence is 13 residues long. Germline V gene sequence: CDR1 ENHRY, CDR2 SYGVKD. The CDR3 sequence is CAISATAYNGYTF. CDR3 DNA sequence: TGTGCCATCAGCGCGACGGCTTACAATGGCTACACCTTC.

The chain couples TRBV11-2 to TRBJ1-3, with D unclear. V shed 4 bases and J shed 1 base, with 11 bases lying between them. This CDR3 comprises 15 residues. Germline V lookup: CDR1 SGHAT, CDR2 FQNNGV. The CDR3 region has the DNA TGTGCCAGCAGCTCTAGGTGGGGATCTGGAAACACCATATATTTT. It encodes CASSSRWGSGNTIYF.

This sequence joins TRBV4-1 and TRBJ1-4; 10 bases are shared with TRBD1. Losses at the gene ends were 1 base for V and 10 bases for J; bases not matched to a gene: 6. This CDR3 contains 15 residues. CDR1 MGHRA and CDR2 YSYEKL come from the germline V gene. CDR3 coding DNA: TGCGCCAGCAGCCAAGGGACAGGGGGTTTTGGAAAACTGTTTTTT. It specifies CASSQGTGGFGKLFF.

J is TRBJ1-1 and V is TRBV23-1; no definite D call. TRBV23-1 is an ORF for which the function is uncertain. The CDR3 has 16 amino acids. The V end was cut by 1 base, the J end by 0 bases, with 12 bases between. CDR3 in amino acids: CASSQLIYTLNTEAFF. The DNA for the CDR3 is TGCGCCAGCAGTCAATTGATTTACACTTTGAACACTGAAGCTTTCTTT.

The chain links TRBV7-8 to TRBJ2-4; 8 bases line up with TRBD1. The CDR3 length is 14 residues. With 2 bases clipped from V and 8 bases from J, the junction kept 5 bases outside the gene matches. Germline V gene data show CDR1 as SGHVS and CDR2 as FQNEAQ. DNA for the CDR3: TGTGCCAGCAGCTTAACAGGGGGATTAGACATTCAGTACTTC. This sequence encodes CASSLTGGLDIQYF.

This chain uses TRBV7-9 with TRBJ2-5, with 7 bases identical to TRBD1. This CDR3 has 15 amino acids. V gave up 1 base and J gave up 6 bases; unmatched junction bases: 8. CDR1 and CDR2 (germline): SEHNR, FQNEAQ (reference sequence). CDR3 loop: CASSLVIGGAKTQYF. The CDR3 DNA reads as TGTGCCAGCAGCTTAGTCATAGGGGGCGCAAAGACCCAGTACTTC.

The chain links TRBV27 to TRBJ1-1; D gene ambiguous. The CDR3 loop spans 15 amino acids. Trimming removed 0 bases at V and 2 bases at J, with 10 bases between. In germline, CDR1 is MNHEY, CDR2 SMNVEV (reference sequence). The CDR3: CASSLSTQFNTEAFF. CDR3 bases: TGTGCCAGCAGTTTATCGACACAGTTTAACACTGAAGCTTTCTTT.

This chain joins TRBV19 and TRBJ1-1; TRBD1 is a possible D gene (5 bases). Germline CDR1 LNHDA, CDR2 SQIVND (reference sequence). The V end lost 1 base, the J end lost 1 base, and 7 bases lay between the germline ends. The CDR3 has 14 residues. CDR3 protein: CASSIGGGNTEAFF. CDR3 bases: TGTGCCAGTAGTATAGGGGGGGGGAACACTGAAGCTTTCTTT.

This rearrangement joins TRBV5-1 to TRBJ2-5; no reliable D call. The germline gives CDR1 SGHRS, CDR2 YFSETQ. The CDR3 extends over 14 amino acids. Trimming pared 0 bases from V and 2 bases from J, leaving 8 bases between. The CDR3 DNA reads as TGCGCCAGCAGCTTGGGATACTCACAAGAGACCCAGTACTTC. Encoded protein: CASSLGYSQETQYF.

The chain couples TRBV5-4 to TRBJ1-1, with 7 positions matching TRBD1. Germline CDR1 SGHNT, CDR2 YYREEE (reference sequence). J was trimmed by 7 bases and V by 5 bases; bases with no gene match: 11. This CDR3 has 14 amino acids. Written as DNA, the CDR3 is TGTGCCAGCAGTTACCTCGACAGGGCGGTTGAAGCTTTCTTT. Translated: CASSYLDRAVEAFF.

The rearrangement uses TRBV6-5 and TRBJ1-1, with TRBD1 as a possible D gene (5 bases). Looked up from germline, CDR1 is MNHEY and CDR2 is SVGAGI. Trimming cost V 2 bases and J 2 bases, with 9 bases left between them. The CDR3 loop spans 14 amino acids. The CDR3 DNA sequence: TGTGCCAGCAGTTACGGGGGTAGAAACACTGAAGCTTTCTTT. It encodes CASSYGGRNTEAFF.